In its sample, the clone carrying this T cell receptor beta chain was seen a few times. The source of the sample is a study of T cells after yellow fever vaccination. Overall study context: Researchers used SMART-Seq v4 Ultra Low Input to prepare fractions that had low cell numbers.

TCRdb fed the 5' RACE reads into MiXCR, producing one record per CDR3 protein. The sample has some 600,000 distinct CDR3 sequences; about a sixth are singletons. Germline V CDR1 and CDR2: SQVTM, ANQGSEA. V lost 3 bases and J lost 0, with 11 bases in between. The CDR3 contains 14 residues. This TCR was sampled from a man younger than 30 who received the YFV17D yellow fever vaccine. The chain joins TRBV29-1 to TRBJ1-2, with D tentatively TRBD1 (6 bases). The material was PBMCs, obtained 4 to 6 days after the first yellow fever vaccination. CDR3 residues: CSVERDTANYGYTF. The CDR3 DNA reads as TGCAGCGTTGAGAGGGACACAGCTAACTATGGCTACACCTTC.